This TCR beta chain comes out of a study of blood T cell repertoires in COVID-19. Looking at the study overall: Samples representing acute and convalescent COVID-19 were sourced from the United States, Italy and Spain. Sources were T cells, B-cell-depleted T cells, or PBMCs; the material itself was cDNA or gDNA.

TCRdb keeps only in-frame clones here, not all; method: immunoSEQ multiplex PCR. Among approximately 180,000 clones, 70% to 90% were seen once, and the ten largest hold about 3.3%. Sequencing input: peripheral blood. This clonotype originated in a man between 60 and 70 years old with acute or convalescent COVID-19.

CDR3 amino acids: CSPKGDHREQYF. In DNA form, the CDR3 reads TGCAGCCCCAAAGGGGATCATCGCGAGCAGTACTTC. The genes are TRBV29-1 and TRBJ2-7, with D perhaps matching TRBD1 (5 bases). The V gene lost 8 bases and the J gene lost 6 bases, with 17 bases spanning the gap. The CDR3 runs to 12 residues. CDR1 is SQVTM, CDR2 ANQGSEA, per germline.